These T cell receptor beta chains were read from a single sample in a study of T cells in Graves' hyperthyroidism and ophthalmopathy. TCRdb reprocessed the multiplex PCR reads via MiXCR and lists one record per CDR3 protein. The sample includes 300,000 to 500,000 distinct CDR3 sequences, 11% to 15% of them seen just once. The sequenced sample was blood. Receptor source: a middle-aged man with Graves' ophthalmopathy. CDR3s leave out the opening cysteine and the closing phenylalanine or tryptophan. The order of the fields is J gene, clone size, V gene, CDR3 protein. Only some rows state a clone size, as once, few, many or a class for expanded clones.

j_gene: TRBJ1-1; abundance: many; v_gene: TRBV2; CDR3aa: ASSEEDGLLEAF
j_gene: TRBJ1-2; abundance: -; v_gene: TRBV29-1; CDR3aa: SVRDRGDYGYT
j_gene: TRBJ2-3; abundance: many; v_gene: TRBV24-1; CDR3aa: ATSDPRGSGRSTDTQY
j_gene: TRBJ2-7; abundance: -; v_gene: TRBV20-1; CDR3aa: SARKGPYEQY
j_gene: TRBJ2-7; abundance: few; v_gene: TRBV18; CDR3aa: ASSPRESRGYEQY
j_gene: TRBJ1-4; abundance: many; v_gene: TRBV15; CDR3aa: ATSRDWTVKGNEKLF
j_gene: TRBJ1-2; abundance: many; v_gene: TRBV6-1; CDR3aa: ASSETTDTRGYT
j_gene: TRBJ2-7; abundance: many; v_gene: TRBV12-3/TRBV12-4; CDR3aa: ASSPSDTAYEQY
j_gene: TRBJ2-2; abundance: -; v_gene: TRBV24-1; CDR3aa: ATSGETNTGELF
j_gene: TRBJ2-3; abundance: many; v_gene: TRBV3-1; CDR3aa: ASSQDLTSGKTQY
j_gene: TRBJ1-1; abundance: -; v_gene: TRBV9; CDR3aa: ASSGDRGGTEAF
j_gene: TRBJ2-1; abundance: -; v_gene: TRBV6-5; CDR3aa: ASSYSPAGGKNEQF
j_gene: TRBJ1-3; abundance: -; v_gene: TRBV5-1; CDR3aa: ASSKGAGNTIY
j_gene: TRBJ1-5; abundance: -; v_gene: TRBV12-3/TRBV12-4; CDR3aa: ASSYPGNQPQH
j_gene: TRBJ1-2; abundance: -; v_gene: TRBV7-8; CDR3aa: ASSTGQGDGYT
j_gene: TRBJ1-6; abundance: -; v_gene: TRBV20-1; CDR3aa: SATQIVTGYPPLH
j_gene: TRBJ1-3; abundance: many; v_gene: TRBV9; CDR3aa: ASSVGGGSGNTIY
j_gene: TRBJ2-2; abundance: -; v_gene: TRBV12-3/TRBV12-4; CDR3aa: ASTSQAGGGHTGELF
j_gene: TRBJ2-1; abundance: many; v_gene: TRBV3-1; CDR3aa: ASSHRSSGTSLHEQF
j_gene: TRBJ1-1; abundance: many; v_gene: TRBV3-1; CDR3aa: ASRITGTEAF
j_gene: TRBJ2-1; abundance: many; v_gene: TRBV7-6; CDR3aa: ASSPLAGGDEQF
j_gene: TRBJ2-1; abundance: many; v_gene: TRBV13; CDR3aa: ASSPPQGSYNEQF
j_gene: TRBJ2-7; abundance: -; v_gene: TRBV7-9; CDR3aa: ASSLSTSGWPYEQY
j_gene: TRBJ2-7; abundance: -; v_gene: TRBV10-3; CDR3aa: AIRLGPGNYEQY
j_gene: TRBJ2-7; abundance: many; v_gene: TRBV29-1; CDR3aa: SVDQGVGYEQY
j_gene: TRBJ2-7; abundance: -; v_gene: TRBV6-1; CDR3aa: ASSQPGGAYEQY
j_gene: TRBJ2-1; abundance: many; v_gene: TRBV30; CDR3aa: AWSVGGSRSYNEQF
j_gene: TRBJ2-1; abundance: few; v_gene: TRBV16; CDR3aa: ASSQLGRGNEQF
j_gene: TRBJ2-2; abundance: few; v_gene: TRBV20-1; CDR3aa: SAPTSGKASGELF
j_gene: TRBJ1-1; abundance: many; v_gene: TRBV28; CDR3aa: ASILGGATNTEAF
j_gene: TRBJ2-7; abundance: -; v_gene: TRBV5-1; CDR3aa: ASSFPQAEAYEQY
j_gene: TRBJ2-3; abundance: many; v_gene: TRBV5-1; CDR3aa: ASSLAGKPSDTQY
j_gene: TRBJ1-1; abundance: -; v_gene: TRBV6-6; CDR3aa: ASSYGGGFTEAF
j_gene: TRBJ1-1; abundance: -; v_gene: TRBV19; CDR3aa: ASSIVWRHWNTEAF
j_gene: TRBJ2-7; abundance: -; v_gene: TRBV6-1; CDR3aa: ASSEIAGSYEQY
j_gene: TRBJ2-1; abundance: -; v_gene: TRBV11-3; CDR3aa: ASSLDRSEQF
j_gene: TRBJ2-3; abundance: many; v_gene: TRBV28; CDR3aa: ASSSERWGEGSDTQY
j_gene: TRBJ1-1; abundance: -; v_gene: TRBV6-5; CDR3aa: ASSYSGQAEAF
j_gene: TRBJ2-5; abundance: many; v_gene: TRBV6-6; CDR3aa: ASSYQGVETQY
j_gene: TRBJ2-7; abundance: many; v_gene: TRBV3-1; CDR3aa: ASSPDPSGLTSYEQY